Listed below are T cell receptor beta chains from one sample, sequenced in a study of blood T cell repertoires in COVID-19. Using immunoSEQ multiplex PCR, the repertoire was profiled, and TCRdb retains in-frame clones only, with some absent. This sample yields about 120,000 clones, of which over 75% are seen a single time; 20% to 30% belongs to the top ten. The sequencing sample was made of peripheral blood. Source of these receptors: a woman older than 75 with acute or convalescent COVID-19. Both conserved end residues are part of each CDR3. D genes are given only for firm matches. The size entry is marked missing in some rows and otherwise reads once, few, many or a size class.

V	D	J	size	DNA	CDR3
TRBV6-1	TRBD2	TRBJ2-1	NA	TGTGCCAGCAGTGAAGGCTTTGGCCTAGCGGGGGGGAACTACAATGAGCAGTTCTTC	CASSEGFGLAGGNYNEQFF
TRBV29-1	NA	TRBJ2-5	NA	TGCAGCGCCGTAGGGGTCCAAGAGACCCAGTACTTC	CSAVGVQETQYF
TRBV6-2/TRBV6-3	NA	TRBJ1-1	NA	TGTGCCAGCAGTTACACCATCGGGGAATTGAACACTGAAGCTTTCTTT	CASSYTIGELNTEAFF
TRBV29-1	NA	TRBJ2-1	NA	TGCAGCGGCGACAAATACAATGAGCAGTTCTTC	CSGDKYNEQFF
TRBV9	NA	TRBJ2-1	NA	TGTGCCAGCAGCGTAGGGTCACTCGGGAATGAGCAGTTCTTC	CASSVGSLGNEQFF
TRBV3-1/TRBV3-2	NA	TRBJ1-2	NA	TGTGCCAGCAGCCAAGAGGGTTTAGGGGTCGGCTACACCTTC	CASSQEGLGVGYTF
TRBV19	NA	TRBJ1-1	NA	TGTGCCAGTAGGCCTAGGGAGGCCAACGCTGAAGCTTTCTTT	CASRPREANAEAFF
TRBV4-3	NA	TRBJ2-5	NA	TGCGCCAGCAGCCAAGAATTACAAGAGACCCAGTACTTC	CASSQELQETQYF
TRBV12-3/TRBV12-4	TRBD1	TRBJ2-5	NA	TGTGCCAGCAGAAGGACAGGACAAGAGACCCAGTACTTC	CASRRTGQETQYF
TRBV29-1	TRBD1	TRBJ1-6	NA	TGCAGCGTCGCAGGACAGGAGGGTTCACCCCTCCACTTT	CSVAGQEGSPLHF
TRBV12-3/TRBV12-4	NA	TRBJ2-5	NA	TGTGCCAGCAGTTTATTAAACTCGGGGACCCAGTACTTC	CASSLLNSGTQYF
TRBV2	TRBD1	TRBJ1-6	once	TGTGCCAGCAGCGTCCGGGACAGTTTATATCCCCTCCACTTT	CASSVRDSLYPLHF
TRBV5-1	NA	TRBJ2-1	NA	TGCGCCAGTTACCCCGGGGAAGGGGGCTACAATGAGCAGTTCTTC	CASYPGEGGYNEQFF
TRBV5-1	NA	TRBJ1-6	NA	TGCGCCAGCAGCCAGAGGGTACCGAATTCACCCCTCCACTTT	CASSQRVPNSPLHF
TRBV4-3	TRBD2	TRBJ2-1	NA	TGCGCCAGCAGCCAAGATCTACTAGCGGCATATGAGCAGTTCTTC	CASSQDLLAAYEQFF
TRBV2	TRBD2	TRBJ2-3	NA	TGTGCCAGCAGTGAATTCAGCGGGGGGGCGGATACGCAGTATTTT	CASSEFSGGADTQYF
TRBV7-3	NA	TRBJ2-5	few	TGTGCCAGCAGCTTAATTTCCGGGGAGACCCAGTACTTC	CASSLISGETQYF
TRBV27	NA	TRBJ1-1	NA	TGTGCCAGCAGTCCCTCAGGGTTCATGAACACTGAAGCTTTCTTT	CASSPSGFMNTEAFF
TRBV3-1/TRBV3-2	NA	TRBJ1-1	NA	TGTGCCAGCAGCCAGGGCCTACAGGGCGTGGACACTGAAGCTTTCTTT	CASSQGLQGVDTEAFF
TRBV7-2	TRBD2	TRBJ2-4	once	TGTGCCAGCAGCTTCACTAGCGGGGAGCCCCCACATGGTAGAAACATTCAGTACTTC	CASSFTSGEPPHGRNIQYF
TRBV2	NA	TRBJ1-2	NA	TGTGCCAGCAGTGAAGACCGCGACTATGGCTACACCTTC	CASSEDRDYGYTF
TRBV29-1	TRBD1	TRBJ1-2	NA	TGCAGCGTTGGGGCAGGGGGAGGATATGGCTACACCTTC	CSVGAGGGYGYTF
TRBV5-8	TRBD1	TRBJ1-2	NA	TGTGCCAGCAGCTTGGCTCGACAGGGGATCGGCTACACCTTC	CASSLARQGIGYTF
TRBV20-1	TRBD2	TRBJ2-5	NA	TGCAGTGCTAGTGGAGCCCTTCGAGCGGGGGGCGTCAAGACCCAGTACTTC	CSASGALRAGGVKTQYF
TRBV6-5	NA	TRBJ1-2	NA	TGTGCCAGCAGAAGAGCGAGGGTCTATGGCTACACCTTC	CASRRARVYGYTF
TRBV12-3/TRBV12-4	NA	TRBJ2-5	NA	TGTGCCAGCAGTCGGGGAGTTGAAGAGACCCAGTACTTC	CASSRGVEETQYF
TRBV29-1	TRBD1	TRBJ1-1	NA	TGCAGCGTTGCGCAGGGGGCGGAAGTAGCTTTCTTT	CSVAQGAEVAFF
TRBV27	NA	TRBJ1-5	NA	TGTGCCAGCAGTGAAACAGGGTATAACAATCAGCCCCAGCATTTT	CASSETGYNNQPQHF
TRBV9	NA	TRBJ1-1	NA	TGTGCCAGCAGCCCCCAAGAGGGGGTGGTCACTGAAGCTTTCTTT	CASSPQEGVVTEAFF
TRBV10-3	TRBD1	TRBJ1-2	NA	TGTGCCATCAGTGAAGACAGGGAGGTTGGCTACACCTTC	CAISEDREVGYTF
TRBV5-6	NA	TRBJ1-1	NA	TGTGCCAGCTCCCCCACCTGGGGAGGCACTGAAGCTTTCTTT	CASSPTWGGTEAFF
TRBV28	TRBD2	TRBJ2-2	once	TGTGCCAGCAGTTTCCACCCGGGGGCGGGGGGACGGACCGGGGAGCTGTTTTTT	CASSFHPGAGGRTGELFF
TRBV4-2	NA	TRBJ1-2	NA	TGTGCCAGCAGCCAATCGGGGGGAAACCTCTATGGCTACACCTTC	CASSQSGGNLYGYTF
TRBV19	NA	TRBJ1-6	NA	TGTGCCAGTAGGGGGGCCTTTAATTCACCCCTCCACTTT	CASRGAFNSPLHF
TRBV15	NA	TRBJ1-6	NA	TGTGCCACCAGCAACAGTCTGTCACCCCTCCACTTT	CATSNSLSPLHF
TRBV12-3/TRBV12-4	TRBD1	TRBJ1-4	once	TGTGCCAGCAGTTTCGGGACAGGGCCGGGGTTTTTT	CASSFGTGPGFF
TRBV4-3	TRBD1	TRBJ1-2	NA	TGCGCCAGCAGCCAAATCGGGACAGGGGCTAACTATGGCTACACCTTC	CASSQIGTGANYGYTF
TRBV7-9	TRBD1	TRBJ1-4	NA	TGTGCCAGCAGCTCGAGGGACAGAACGGGGGCGGATAATAATGAAAAACTGTTTTTT	CASSSRDRTGADNNEKLFF
TRBV19	NA	TRBJ1-6	NA	TGTGCCAGTAGTATATCGTCCCGGGGAAATTCACCCCTCCACTTT	CASSISSRGNSPLHF
TRBV27	NA	TRBJ1-6	NA	TGTGCCAGCAGTCCAACTCCCGGACAGACAAGCAAGCCCCTCCACTTT	CASSPTPGQTSKPLHF
TRBV3-1/TRBV3-2	NA	TRBJ1-1	NA	TGTGCCAGCAGCCAAGAAAGGAGTGGGACTGAAGCTTTCTTT	CASSQERSGTEAFF
TRBV12-3/TRBV12-4	TRBD1	TRBJ1-6	few	TGTGCCAGCAGACCGGGACAGGGGTCACCCCTCCACTTT	CASRPGQGSPLHF
TRBV5-1	NA	TRBJ1-2	NA	TGCGCCAGCAGCTTGGAAGGTGGAGGTCGGTCGACGGTGGGCTACACCTTC	CASSLEGGGRSTVGYTF
TRBV6-5	NA	TRBJ1-1	NA	TGTGCCAGCAGTTACGAGGGAAGGAACACTGAAGCTTTCTTT	CASSYEGRNTEAFF
TRBV19	NA	TRBJ1-1	NA	TGTGCCAGTGGGTACAGCATGAACACTGAAGCTTTCTTT	CASGYSMNTEAFF
TRBV28	NA	TRBJ1-1	NA	TGTGCCAGCAGTTTAATCGGGGGTAGAAGAGAAGCTTTCTTT	CASSLIGGRREAFF
TRBV27	TRBD2	TRBJ2-2	NA	TGTGCCAGCAGTTCCCAGCGGGGGAACACCGGGGAGCTGTTTTTT	CASSSQRGNTGELFF
TRBV18	TRBD1	TRBJ2-7	NA	TGTGCCAGCTCACCACCAAGAGGGGGCTTAGGCGAGCAGTACTTC	CASSPPRGGLGEQYF
TRBV18	TRBD1	TRBJ1-2	few	TGTGCCAGCTCACCTTACCTAACCGACAGGGGCGACTATGGCTACACCTTC	CASSPYLTDRGDYGYTF
TRBV7-8	TRBD1	TRBJ1-2	NA	TGTGCCAGCAGCTTCAGACAGGGGTATTATGGCTACACCTTC	CASSFRQGYYGYTF
TRBV5-6	TRBD2	TRBJ2-3	NA	TGTGCCAGCAGCTTAGCGGGGGCCGGCACAGATACGCAGTATTTT	CASSLAGAGTDTQYF
TRBV19	NA	TRBJ1-1	NA	TGTGCCAGTAGATCAGGGGCGAGTGGCACTGAAGCTTTCTTT	CASRSGASGTEAFF
TRBV6-1	NA	TRBJ1-2	NA	TGTGCCAGCAGTGAAGGGAGTACGGGATATGGCTACACCTTC	CASSEGSTGYGYTF
TRBV27	NA	TRBJ1-1	NA	TGTGCCAGCAGTTCCGGGGGGACGAGTGAAGCTTTCTTT	CASSSGGTSEAFF
TRBV20-1	NA	TRBJ1-2	once	TGCAGTGCTAGCAGGGATGGCTACACCTTC	CSASRDGYTF
TRBV6-5	NA	TRBJ1-1	NA	TGTGCCAGCAGTTACAAAGGGGACAATCAAGCTTTCTTT	CASSYKGDNQAFF
TRBV5-1	TRBD1	TRBJ1-2	NA	TGCGCCAGCAGCGTAGCCGGGACAGGGGATGGCTACACCTTC	CASSVAGTGDGYTF